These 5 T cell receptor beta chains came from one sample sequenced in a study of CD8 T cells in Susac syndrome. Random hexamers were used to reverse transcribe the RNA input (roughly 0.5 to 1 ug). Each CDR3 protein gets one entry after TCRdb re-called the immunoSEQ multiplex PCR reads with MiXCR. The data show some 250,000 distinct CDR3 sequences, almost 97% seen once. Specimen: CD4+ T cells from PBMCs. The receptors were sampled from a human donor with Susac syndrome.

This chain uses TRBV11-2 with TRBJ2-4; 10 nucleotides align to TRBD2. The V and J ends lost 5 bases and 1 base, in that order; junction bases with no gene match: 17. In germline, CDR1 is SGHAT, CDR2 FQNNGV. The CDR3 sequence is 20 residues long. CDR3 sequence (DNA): TGTGCCAGCAGCCCCAGCTCTGGACTAGCGGTACCCCGGGCCAAAAACATTCAGTACTTC. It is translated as CASSPSSGLAVPRAKNIQYF.

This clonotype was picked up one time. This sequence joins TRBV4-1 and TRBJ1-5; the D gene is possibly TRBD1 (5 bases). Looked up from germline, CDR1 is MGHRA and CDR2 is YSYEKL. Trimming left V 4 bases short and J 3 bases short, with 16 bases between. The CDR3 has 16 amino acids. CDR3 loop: CASSPRRGNNNQPQHF. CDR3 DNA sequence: TGCGCCAGCAGCCCACGACGGGGGAATAACAATCAGCCCCAGCATTTT.

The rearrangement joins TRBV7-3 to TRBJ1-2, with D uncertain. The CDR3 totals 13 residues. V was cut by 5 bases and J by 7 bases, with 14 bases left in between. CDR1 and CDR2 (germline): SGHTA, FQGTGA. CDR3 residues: CASSPRPQIGYTF. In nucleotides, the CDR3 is TGTGCCAGCAGCCCAAGGCCTCAAATTGGCTACACCTTC.

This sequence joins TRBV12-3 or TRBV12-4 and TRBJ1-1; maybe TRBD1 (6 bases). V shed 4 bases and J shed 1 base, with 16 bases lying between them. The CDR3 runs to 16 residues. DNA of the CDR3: TGTGCCAGCAGTTCCCCCTACAGGGCAGGGAACACTGAAGCTTTCTTT. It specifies CASSSPYRAGNTEAFF.

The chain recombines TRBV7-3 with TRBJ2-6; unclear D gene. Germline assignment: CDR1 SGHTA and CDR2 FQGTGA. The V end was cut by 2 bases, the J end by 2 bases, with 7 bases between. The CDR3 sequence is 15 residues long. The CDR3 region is CASSLGRTGANVLTF. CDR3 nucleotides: TGTGCCAGCAGCTTAGGAAGAACTGGGGCCAACGTCCTGACTTTC.